These 4 T cell receptor beta chains were all obtained from the same sample, sequenced in a study of cytomegalovirus exposure and HLA in healthy donors. PCR employed 60 Vbeta and 13 Jbeta primers. Clones were read by immunoSEQ multiplex PCR, and TCRdb kept only the in-frame ones, dropping some. This sample has around 100,000 clones, with around 80% found just once. The sample taken for sequencing was PBMCs. These receptors came from a male donor in good health and CMV-seropositive.

The gene calls are TRBV9 and TRBJ2-1, with D tentatively TRBD2 (7 bases). Trimming cost V 6 bases and J 4 bases, with 14 bases left between them. The CDR3 is made up of 14 amino acids. From germline, CDR1 is SGDLS and CDR2 YYNGEE. CDR3 nucleotides: TGTGCCAGCACCAAGGGGGGGGTTTACAATGAGCAGTTCTTC. It translates to CASTKGGVYNEQFF.

CDR3 DNA sequence: TGTGCCAGCAGTTTGGTGGATGGTATGAGGAAACTGTTTTTT. Translated: CASSLVDGMRKLFF. The rearrangement joins TRBV28 to TRBJ1-4, with D unclear. V lost 3 bases, J lost 11 bases, and 16 bases lay in between. The CDR3 totals 14 residues. Germline loops: CDR1 MDHEN, CDR2 SYDVKM.

The chain combines TRBV6-1 with TRBJ1-1; D not resolved. Looked up from germline, CDR1 is MNHNS and CDR2 is SASEGT. CDR3 length equals 14 residues. The germline V and J ends were trimmed by 7 bases and 0 bases, with 12 bases remaining between them. The CDR3 nucleotides read TGTGCCAGCACCTTTGGACTGTTGAACACTGAAGCTTTCTTT. This gives the protein CASTFGLLNTEAFF.

This clone was detected a few times. Other nucleotide sequences from this sample produce the same CDR3. The chain is built from TRBV27 and TRBJ2-1, with 11 bases identical to TRBD2. This CDR3 contains 15 residues. Germline V gene lookup returns CDR1 MNHEY and CDR2 SMNVEV (reference sequence). Trimming removed 6 bases from V and 2 bases from J; junction bases left unmatched: 3. CDR3 sequence (DNA): TGTGCCAGCAGCCTAGCGGGGGGACCCTACAATGAGCAGTTCTTC. Translated: CASSLAGGPYNEQFF.